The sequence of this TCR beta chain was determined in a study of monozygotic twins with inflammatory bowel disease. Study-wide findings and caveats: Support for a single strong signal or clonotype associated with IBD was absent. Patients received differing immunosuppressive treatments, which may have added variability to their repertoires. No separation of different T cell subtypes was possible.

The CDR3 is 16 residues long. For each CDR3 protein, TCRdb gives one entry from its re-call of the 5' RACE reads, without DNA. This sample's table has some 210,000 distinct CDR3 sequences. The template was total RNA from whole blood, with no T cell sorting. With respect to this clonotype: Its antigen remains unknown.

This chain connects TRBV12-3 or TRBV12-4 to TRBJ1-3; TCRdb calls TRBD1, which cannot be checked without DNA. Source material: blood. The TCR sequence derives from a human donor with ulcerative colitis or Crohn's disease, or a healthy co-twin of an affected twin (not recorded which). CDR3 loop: CASSLGGLSSGNTIYF.